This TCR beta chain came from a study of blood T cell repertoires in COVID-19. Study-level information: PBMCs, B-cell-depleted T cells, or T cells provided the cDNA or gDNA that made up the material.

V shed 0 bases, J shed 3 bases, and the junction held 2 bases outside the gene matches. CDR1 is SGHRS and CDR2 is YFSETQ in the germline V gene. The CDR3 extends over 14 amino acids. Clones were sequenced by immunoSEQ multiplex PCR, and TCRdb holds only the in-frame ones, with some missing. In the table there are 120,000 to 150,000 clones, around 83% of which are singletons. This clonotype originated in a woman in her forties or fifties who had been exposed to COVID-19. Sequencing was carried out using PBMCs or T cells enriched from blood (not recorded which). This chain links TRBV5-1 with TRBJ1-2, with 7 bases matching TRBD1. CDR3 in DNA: TGCGCCAGCAGCTTGGCCACAGGGGACTATGGCTACACCTTC. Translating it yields CASSLATGDYGYTF.